The 21 T cell receptor beta chains presented below share a single source sample, sequenced in a study of T-cell reconstitution after alpha-beta-depleted transplantation in children. Unique molecular identifiers were incorporated when the TCRbeta library was constructed. TCRdb analysed the PCR reads with MiXCR anew, one entry per CDR3 protein. The table shows 700,000 to 850,000 distinct CDR3 sequences, with less than 20% occurring only once. Sequenced here: PBMCs, mostly from graft donor cells, sampled 360 days after TCRalphabeta/CD19-depleted stem cell transplant. The source of these receptors is a male patient between 10 and 17 years old who had a stem cell transplant for acute lymphoblastic leukemia, so the T cells may come from the graft donor.

As DNA, the CDR3 is TGTGCCAGCGCTTGGGACAGGGTTCGCGAGACCCAGTACTTC. It encodes CASAWDRVRETQYF. The gene calls are TRBV6-1 and TRBJ2-5; 9 bases are a match to TRBD1. The V segment lost 8 bases and the J segment 5 bases; nucleotides outside the gene matches: 9. This CDR3 comprises 14 residues. The germline gives CDR1 MNHNS, CDR2 SASEGT.

The chain employs TRBV7-9 and TRBJ2-3; TRBD2 agrees at 9 bases. V lost 5 bases and J lost 5; bases outside the gene matches: 8. The CDR3 extends over 15 amino acids. The V gene's germline CDR1 is SEHNR and CDR2 FQNEAQ (reference sequence). The CDR3 DNA is TGTGCCAGCAGCGGAACCGGGACTAGCCAAGATACGCAGTATTTT. Its translation is CASSGTGTSQDTQYF.

This clonotype was observed a handful of times. The CDR3: CASTAGASLAFNEQFF. The CDR3 DNA follows: TGTGCCAGCACTGCGGGTGCCTCGCTGGCATTCAATGAGCAGTTCTTC. V and J are TRBV2 and TRBJ2-1; TRBD2 might be the D (5 bases). The CDR3 totals 16 residues. Per germline, CDR1 SNHLY and CDR2 FYNNEI. Trimming removed 7 bases from V and 6 bases from J, with 22 bases in between.

V and J are TRBV18 and TRBJ2-5, with no clear D. The germline V gene encodes CDR1 KGHSH and CDR2 LQKENI. Trimming shortened V by 4 bases and J by 5 bases, and 11 bases separated the two germline ends. CDR3 length equals 13 residues. CDR3 region: CASSRGRSETQYF. CDR3 in DNA: TGTGCCAGCTCACGAGGAAGATCCGAGACCCAGTACTTC.

This chain uses TRBV9 with TRBJ2-1, with TRBD2 matching over 12 bases. The CDR3 is 18 amino acids. Germline V lookup: CDR1 SGDLS, CDR2 YYNGEE. With V trimmed by 0 bases and J by 8 bases, 12 bases remained unmatched. The CDR3, as DNA: TGTGCCAGCAGCGTAGGACTAGCGGGAGTCTATTTTGGAGATGAGCAGTTCTTC. Amino acids: CASSVGLAGVYFGDEQFF.

The chain links TRBV18 to TRBJ1-5; no clear D. The germline V gene encodes CDR1 KGHSH and CDR2 LQKENI. Trimming removed 5 bases at V and 9 bases at J, with 17 bases between. The CDR3 has 14 residues. The CDR3 region has the DNA TGTGCCAGCTCATCAACCCCATCGGGTCCGCCCCAGCATTTT. Residues: CASSSTPSGPPQHF.

The chain carries TRBV11-2 and TRBJ2-2; 10 nucleotides align to TRBD2. The CDR3 sequence is 18 residues long. Germline loops: CDR1 SGHAT, CDR2 FQNNGV. V shed 1 base and J 4 bases; nucleotides not matched to a gene: 9. The DNA for the CDR3 is TGTGCCAGCAGCTTAGTTCTCGGTCTAGCGGGAGTCACCGGGGAGCTGTTTTTT. This sequence encodes CASSLVLGLAGVTGELFF. The whole variable domain, filled in from reference TRBV11-2 and TRBJ2-2, reads EAGVAQSPRYKIIEKRQSVAFWCNPISGHATLYWYQQILGQGPKLLIQFQNNGVVDDSQLPKDRFSAERLKGVDSTLKIQPAKLEDSAVYLCASSLVLGLAGVTGELFFGEGSRLTVL.

The chain combines TRBV24-1 with TRBJ2-7, with TRBD2 identical over 9 bases. The trim removed 0 bases at V and 2 bases at J, leaving 7 bases unmatched. CDR1 is KGHDR and CDR2 is SFDVKD in the germline V gene. The CDR3 has 17 residues. The CDR3 sequence: CATSDLQGLAGTYEQYF. Written as DNA, the CDR3 is TGTGCCACCAGTGATTTGCAAGGGCTAGCGGGGACCTACGAGCAGTACTTC.

There are many counts of this clonotype. The chain recombines TRBV9 with TRBJ2-5, with D maybe TRBD1 (6 bases). The CDR3 has 14 amino acids. From germline, CDR1 is SGDLS and CDR2 YYNGEE. V was trimmed by 1 base and J by 4 bases, leaving 11 bases between them. In DNA form, the CDR3 reads TGTGCCAGCAGCGTATCTCCAGGGGTAGAGACCCAGTACTTC. Residues: CASSVSPGVETQYF. The full variable domain, in which reference TRBV9 and TRBJ2-5 provide the parts outside the CDR3, is DSGVTQTPKHLITATGQRVTLRCSPRSGDLSVYWYQQSLDQGLQFLIQYYNGEERAKGNILERFSAQQFPDLHSELNLSSLELGDSALYFCASSVSPGVETQYFGPGTRLLVL.

The chain is built from TRBV2 and TRBJ2-1; 11 bases map to TRBD2. The CDR3 totals 16 residues. Germline CDR1 SNHLY, CDR2 FYNNEI. Unmatched junction bases numbered 11, after V lost 9 bases and J lost 4 bases. The CDR3 here is CASFLLAGGPYNEQFF. Written as DNA, the CDR3 is TGTGCCAGTTTCCTTCTAGCGGGAGGCCCTTACAATGAGCAGTTCTTC.

The V gene is TRBV7-9, the J gene TRBJ1-3; no firm D call. Trimming stripped 5 bases from V and 0 bases from J, with 8 bases between. Germline assignment: CDR1 SEHNR and CDR2 FQNEAQ (reference sequence). The CDR3 length is 14 residues. DNA of the CDR3: TGTGCCAGCAGCCATCTAAACTCTGGAAACACCATATATTTT. Protein: CASSHLNSGNTIYF.

There are a few counts of this clonotype. The CDR3, as DNA: TGTGCCAGCCCAGTCGAGGGAGGTACCTACGAGCAGTACTTC. This encodes CASPVEGGTYEQYF. V is TRBV6-1 and J is TRBJ2-7; tentative D call: TRBD2 (6 bases). There are 14 residues in the CDR3. Trimming removed 8 bases from V and 2 bases from J, with 16 bases in between. Germline V gene sequence: CDR1 MNHNS, CDR2 SASEGT.

J is TRBJ2-1 and V is TRBV29-1; D is possibly TRBD1 (5 bases). CDR3 length: 13 residues. CDR1 is SQVTM and CDR2 is ANQGSEA in the germline V gene. V was trimmed by 1 base and J by 7 bases, leaving 11 bases between them. CDR3 in DNA: TGCAGCGTTGAAGGGGTGACAGCTAATGAGCAGTTCTTC. It yields the protein CSVEGVTANEQFF.

This clonotype was detected many times. The CDR3 loop is CASSRTDLNQPQHF. The CDR3 region has the DNA TGTGCCAGCAGCCGGACGGACCTGAATCAGCCCCAGCATTTT. The V gene is TRBV7-9, the J gene TRBJ1-5; D unclear. The germline V and J ends were trimmed by 5 bases and 4 bases, with 12 bases remaining between them. Germline CDR1 SEHNR, CDR2 FQNEAQ (reference sequence). CDR3 size: 14 residues.

The V call is TRBV20-1, the J call TRBJ2-2; 9 bases align to TRBD2. Germline CDR1 is DFQATT and CDR2 is SNEGSKA (reference sequence). Trimming removed 0 bases from V and 0 bases from J; junction bases left unmatched: 2. The CDR3 has 16 amino acids. CDR3 nucleotide sequence: TGCAGTGCTAGAGATGTAGCGGGGGCGAACACCGGGGAGCTGTTTTTT. Translation gives CSARDVAGANTGELFF.

The sample holds many counts of this clonotype. This sequence joins TRBV20-1 and TRBJ1-5; TRBD1 matches 8 bases. The CDR3 covers 13 residues. J gave up 5 bases and V 8 bases, and 8 bases lay outside the gene matches. The germline V gene has CDR1 DFQATT and CDR2 SNEGSKA (reference sequence). The CDR3 sequence is CSTRQGIDQPQHF. The CDR3 nucleotides are TGCAGTACAAGACAGGGGATCGATCAGCCCCAGCATTTT.

The table lists this clonotype with many counts. This chain uses TRBV12-3 or TRBV12-4 with TRBJ2-7; 10 positions agree with TRBD1. V lost 5 bases, J lost 5 bases, and 3 bases stayed unmatched. This CDR3 spans 13 amino acids. CDR3 in amino acids: CASSRDRGDEQYF. The CDR3, as DNA: TGTGCCAGCAGTAGGGACAGGGGAGACGAGCAGTACTTC.

In this sample, this clonotype turned up a few times. The V call is TRBV3-1, the J call TRBJ2-5; D gene uncertain. CDR1 and CDR2 from the germline V gene are LGHDT and YNNKEL (reference sequence). This CDR3 contains 16 residues. The ends were cut back, 1 base at V and 0 bases at J, with 12 bases in the middle. CDR3 sequence reads: CASSQAISVYQETQYF. The CDR3 region has the DNA TGTGCCAGCAGCCAAGCCATCAGCGTGTACCAAGAGACCCAGTACTTC.

Many counts were recorded for this clonotype. The CDR3 reads CASSPTSGRAGGNEQFF. The CDR3 DNA is TGTGCCAGCAGTCCGACTAGCGGGAGGGCCGGGGGGAATGAGCAGTTCTTC. The chain combines TRBV12-3 or TRBV12-4 with TRBJ2-1; 14 bases match TRBD2. The CDR3 is 17 amino acids. V shed 5 bases and J 7 bases; nucleotides not matched to a gene: 10.

This clonotype was seen a handful of times. The rearrangement uses TRBV27 and TRBJ1-5; tentatively, D is TRBD1 (6 bases). Germline V CDR1 and CDR2: MNHEY, SMNVEV (reference sequence). With 5 bases removed from V and 7 bases from J, the gap between germline ends came to 18 bases. The length of the CDR3 is 15 residues. The CDR3 loop is CASSGQQGLGQPQHF. The CDR3 DNA sequence: TGTGCCAGCAGTGGCCAACAGGGATTGGGGCAGCCCCAGCATTTT.

This clonotype was seen more than once but under ten times. The rearrangement links TRBV11-1 to TRBJ2-3, with a possible D match to TRBD1 (6 bases). Germline CDR1 reads SGHAT; CDR2 reads FQDESV (reference sequence). V was cut by 1 base and J by 5 bases, with 10 bases left in between. The CDR3 runs to 14 residues. CDR3 sequence reads: CASSLGPGEDTQYF. In DNA, the CDR3 is TGTGCCAGCAGCTTAGGTCCAGGGGAAGATACGCAGTATTTT.